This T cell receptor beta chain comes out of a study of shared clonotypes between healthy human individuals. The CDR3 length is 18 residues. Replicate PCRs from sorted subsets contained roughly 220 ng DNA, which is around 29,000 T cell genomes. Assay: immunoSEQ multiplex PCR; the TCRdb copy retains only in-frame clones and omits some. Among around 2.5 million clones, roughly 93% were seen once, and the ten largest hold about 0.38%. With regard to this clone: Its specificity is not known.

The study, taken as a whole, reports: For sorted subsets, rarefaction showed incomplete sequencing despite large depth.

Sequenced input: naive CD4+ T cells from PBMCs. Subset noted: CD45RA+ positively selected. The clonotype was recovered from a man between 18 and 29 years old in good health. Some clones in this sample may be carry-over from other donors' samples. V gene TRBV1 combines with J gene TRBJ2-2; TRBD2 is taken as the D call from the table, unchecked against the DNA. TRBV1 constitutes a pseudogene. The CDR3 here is CTSSQDASGRTNTGELFF. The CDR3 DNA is TGCACCAGCAGCCAAGACGCTAGCGGGAGGACGAACACCGGGGAGCTGTTTTTT.